The 32 T cell receptor beta chains below all came from one sample that was sequenced in a study of T cells of healthy individuals. TCRdb reanalysed the 5' RACE reads using MiXCR and keeps one entry per CDR3 protein. Here the sample spans 45,000 to 60,000 distinct CDR3 sequences, roughly 14% being singletons. These receptors were obtained from a human donor in good health.

The CDR3 here is CATSIADLGDTQYF. As DNA, the CDR3 is TGTGCCACCAGTATAGCAGACTTGGGGGATACGCAGTATTTT. This rearrangement joins TRBV19 to TRBJ2-3; no definite D call. Germline V CDR1 and CDR2: LNHDA, SQIVND (reference sequence). The length of the CDR3 is 14 residues. V was clipped by 10 bases and J by 6 bases, with 20 bases between them. The full variable domain, in which reference TRBV19 and TRBJ2-3 provide the parts outside the CDR3, is DGGITQSPKYLFRKEGQNVTLSCEQNLNHDAMYWYRQDPGQGLRLIYYSQIVNDFQKGDIAEGYSVSREKKESFPLTVTSAQKNPTAFYLCATSIADLGDTQYFGPGTRLTVL.

The chain carries TRBV20-1 and TRBJ2-3; possible D gene TRBD1, 6 bases. Between the trimmed V and J ends, which lost 5 bases and 7 bases, there was a span of 16 bases. The CDR3 length is 13 residues. The germline V gene encodes CDR1 DFQATT and CDR2 SNEGSKA (reference sequence). The CDR3 bases are TGCAGTGCTGGCCCCACAGGGTTGAATACGCAGTATTTT. Its protein product is CSAGPTGLNTQYF.

The rearrangement links TRBV6-6 to TRBJ2-4, with D possibly being TRBD1 or TRBD2 (5 bases each). Trimming removed 7 bases at V and 5 bases at J, with 18 bases between. The CDR3 has 15 amino acids. The germline V gene encodes CDR1 MNHNY and CDR2 SVGAGI (reference sequence). Here the CDR3 DNA reads TGTGCCAGCATTAGGGGACCGGGCGGTGAAAACATTCAGTACTTC. Translating gives CASIRGPGGENIQYF.

This clonotype came up many times. This chain joins TRBV20-1 and TRBJ2-7, with a possible D match to TRBD1 (5 bases). The CDR3 is 13 residues long. In germline, CDR1 is DFQATT, CDR2 SNEGSKA (reference sequence). The V end lost 2 bases, the J end lost 0 bases, and 8 bases lay between the germline ends. CDR3 loop: CSARMDTSYEQYF. Written as DNA, the CDR3 is TGCAGTGCTAGAATGGACACCTCCTACGAGCAGTACTTC.

This clonotype was seen many times. The chain employs TRBV18 and TRBJ2-7, with 11 bases matching TRBD1. Germline loops: CDR1 KGHSH, CDR2 LQKENI. The V segment lost 3 bases and the J segment 5 bases; nucleotides outside the gene matches: 9. The CDR3 length is 16 residues. The CDR3 DNA follows: TGTGCCAGCTCACCCCGCTTAGGGACAGGGGGTGACGAGCAGTACTTC. Its translation is CASSPRLGTGGDEQYF.

This clonotype was counted ten times or more. J is TRBJ2-7 and V is TRBV9; D could derive from TRBD1 or TRBD2 (5 bases each). Deletions cut 0 bases from V and 1 base from J, with 11 bases between. Germline V gene sequence: CDR1 SGDLS, CDR2 YYNGEE. The CDR3 is made up of 15 amino acids. In DNA, the CDR3 is TGTGCCAGCAGCGTAGCTCCGGGGCAGTCCTACGAGCAGTACTTC. The encoded protein is CASSVAPGQSYEQYF.

The V gene is TRBV21-1, the J gene TRBJ2-7; the table calls TRBD1, which could not be checked here. TRBV21-1 is a known pseudogene. The CDR3 length is 13 residues. The CDR3 here is CASSNQGAYEQYF. CDR3 nucleotide sequence: TGTGCCAGCAGCAATCAGGGGGCCTACGAGCAGTACTTC.

This clonotype was seen ten or more times. This chain joins TRBV6-2 or TRBV6-3 and TRBJ1-5; 9 positions agree with TRBD1. Germline V gene sequence: CDR1 MNHEY, CDR2 SVGEGT. V shed 0 bases and J 2 bases; nucleotides not matched to a gene: 5. CDR3 length: 17 residues. CDR3 DNA: TGTGCCAGCAGTTACTCACAGGGGGCGTTAGGCAATCAGCCCCAGCATTTT. Translation: CASSYSQGALGNQPQHF.

This clonotype has a handful of counts. The chain has TRBV7-9 and TRBJ2-7, with 8 bases aligning to TRBD2. The CDR3 loop spans 15 amino acids. Germline loops: CDR1 SEHNR, CDR2 FQNEAQ (reference sequence). The V and J ends lost 4 bases and 2 bases, in that order; junction bases with no gene match: 7. As DNA, the CDR3 is TGTGCCAGCAGCTCTATAAGCGGGAGACCCTACGAGCAGTACTTC. Its protein product is CASSSISGRPYEQYF.

This clonotype was counted many times. V and J are TRBV20-1 and TRBJ2-1; 8 bases match TRBD1. The CDR3 spans 14 residues. Germline V gene lookup returns CDR1 DFQATT and CDR2 SNEGSKA (reference sequence). The V gene end was trimmed by 4 bases and the J gene end by 0 bases; junction bases not matched to a gene: 2. The CDR3, as DNA: TGCAGTGCTACACAGGGGGACTCCTACAATGAGCAGTTCTTC. Its translation is CSATQGDSYNEQFF.

In this sample, this clonotype turned up many times. This sequence joins TRBV20-1 and TRBJ1-2; 8 positions match TRBD1. This CDR3 region has 12 residues. Germline CDR1 DFQATT, CDR2 SNEGSKA (reference sequence). V was clipped by 6 bases and J by 4 bases; unmatched bases: 4. CDR3 sequence: CSAPGTGYGYTF. CDR3 DNA sequence: TGCAGTGCGCCAGGGACAGGCTATGGCTACACCTTC.

The count of this clonotype is one. The V gene is TRBV27, the J gene TRBJ2-3; D might be TRBD1 (6 bases). Per germline, CDR1 MNHEY and CDR2 SMNVEV (reference sequence). The CDR3 runs to 14 residues. V was shortened by 4 bases and J by 2 bases, with 10 bases between the two germline ends. The CDR3 DNA sequence: TGTGCCAGCAGTTCCACAGGGACCACAGATACGCAGTATTTT. It translates to CASSSTGTTDTQYF.

The J gene is TRBJ2-2, the V gene TRBV12-5, with 8 bases matching TRBD1. With 0 bases clipped from V and 5 bases from J, the junction kept 11 bases outside the gene matches. The germline V gene has CDR1 LGHNT and CDR2 FRNRAP. This CDR3 is 18 amino acids long. The CDR3, as DNA: TGTGCTAGTGGTTTGGTACTATGGGACAGGAGGACTACCGGGGAGCTGTTTTTT. Encoded protein: CASGLVLWDRRTTGELFF.

The V call is TRBV14, the J call TRBJ1-2, with a possible D match to TRBD1 (5 bases). V dropped 3 bases and J dropped 3 bases, with 17 bases sitting between them. The germline CDR1 and CDR2 sequences are SGHDN and FVKESK. The CDR3 totals 16 residues. The chain's CDR3 is CASSQEGRRDHYGYTF. In DNA, the CDR3 is TGTGCCAGCAGCCAGGAGGGACGCCGGGACCACTATGGCTACACCTTC.

This chain connects TRBV30 to TRBJ1-1; TRBD1 is a possible D gene (6 bases). Germline values: CDR1 GTSNPN, CDR2 SVGIG (reference sequence). V lost 4 bases to trimming and J lost 4 bases, with 10 bases between them. CDR3 size: 12 residues. CDR3 sequence reads: CAWNRDSTEAFF. In DNA form, the CDR3 reads TGTGCCTGGAACAGGGATAGCACTGAAGCTTTCTTT. The whole variable domain, remainder taken from reference TRBV30 and TRBJ1-1, is SQTIHQWPATLVQPVGSPLSLECTVEGTSNPNLYWYRQAAGRGLQLLFYSVGIGQISSEVPQNLSASRPQDRQFILSSKKLLLSDSGFYLCAWNRDSTEAFFGQGTRLTVV.

This chain connects TRBV19 to TRBJ2-1; either TRBD1 or TRBD2 may fit D (6 bases each). Germline-derived CDR1 and CDR2 are LNHDA and SQIVND (reference sequence). The CDR3 is made up of 14 amino acids. Trimming pared 5 bases from V and 7 bases from J, leaving 15 bases between. The CDR3 sequence: CASSPSLGGNEQFF. The CDR3 DNA reads as TGTGCCAGTAGTCCCTCGCTAGGGGGGAATGAGCAGTTCTTC.

The J gene is TRBJ2-3, the V gene TRBV20-1, with D perhaps being TRBD1 or TRBD2 (6 bases each). The germline CDR1 and CDR2 sequences are DFQATT and SNEGSKA (reference sequence). There are 14 residues in the CDR3. Trimming pared 4 bases from V and 0 bases from J, leaving 11 bases between. Here the CDR3 DNA reads TGCAGTGCTAAGGGGGGCCTTAGCACAGATACGCAGTATTTT. Encoded protein: CSAKGGLSTDTQYF.

Ten or more counts support this clonotype. The chain recombines TRBV2 with TRBJ2-7, with 7 bases lining up with TRBD1. Trimming cost V 8 bases and J 0 bases; bases outside gene matches: 7. This CDR3 is 14 amino acids long. CDR1 and CDR2 (germline): SNHLY, FYNNEI. Here the CDR3 DNA reads TGTGCCAGCCGAAGACAGGGCCCCTCCTACGAGCAGTACTTC. Translating it yields CASRRQGPSYEQYF.

This clonotype was counted at least ten times. The rearrangement joins TRBV19 to TRBJ2-2; unclear D gene. The CDR3 sequence is 14 residues long. The germline V gene has CDR1 LNHDA and CDR2 SQIVND (reference sequence). The V and J ends lost 6 bases and 4 bases respectively, with 12 bases between them. The CDR3 bases are TGTGCCAGTAGCTTGGACGGTCGCACCGGGGAGCTGTTTTTT. Translation: CASSLDGRTGELFF.

The chain employs TRBV19 and TRBJ1-6; possibly TRBD1 for D (5 bases). CDR3 length equals 13 residues. Between the trimmed V and J ends, which lost 1 base and 8 bases, there was a span of 6 bases. From germline, CDR1 is LNHDA and CDR2 SQIVND (reference sequence). The CDR3 sequence: CASSIGGDSPLHF. The CDR3 DNA follows: TGTGCCAGTAGTATAGGGGGGGATTCACCCCTCCACTTT. Full variable domain (remainder filled in from reference TRBV19 and TRBJ1-6): DGGITQSPKYLFRKEGQNVTLSCEQNLNHDAMYWYRQDPGQGLRLIYYSQIVNDFQKGDIAEGYSVSREKKESFPLTVTSAQKNPTAFYLCASSIGGDSPLHFGNGTRLTVT.

This clonotype has a handful of counts. The V call is TRBV25-1, the J call TRBJ2-1; 8 bases map to TRBD1. This CDR3 comprises 17 residues. Germline values: CDR1 MGHDK, CDR2 SYGVNS. The V segment lost 7 bases and the J segment 4 bases; nucleotides outside the gene matches: 15. CDR3 nucleotide sequence: TGTGCCAGCATCGGCAGGCAGGGGGCTAACCCATACAATGAGCAGTTCTTC. It codes for CASIGRQGANPYNEQFF.

CDR3 region: CASSPVAGAFYEQYF. The DNA of the CDR3 is TGTGCCAGCAGCCCCGTAGCGGGGGCCTTCTACGAGCAGTACTTC. The chain has TRBV7-2 and TRBJ2-7; 9 bases align to TRBD2. This CDR3 region has 15 residues. Trimming removed 5 bases from V and 3 bases from J; junction bases left unmatched: 8. Germline V gene sequence: CDR1 SGHTA, CDR2 FQGNSA. The variable domain in full, with the rest retrieved from reference TRBV7-2 and TRBJ2-7, is GAGVSQSPSNKVTEKGKDVELRCDPISGHTALYWYRQSLGQGLEFLIYFQGNSAPDKSGLPSDRFSAERTGGSVSTLTIQRTQQEDSAVYLCASSPVAGAFYEQYFGPGTRLTVT.

This clonotype was counted only a few times. The chain carries TRBV20-1 and TRBJ2-7; D call uncertain. The germline gives CDR1 DFQATT, CDR2 SNEGSKA (reference sequence). V gave up 5 bases and J gave up 3 bases, with 20 bases separating them. The CDR3 contains 15 residues. CDR3 DNA sequence: TGCAGTGCTCGCCCTCGGACGGGTAAGGTCTACGAGCAGTACTTC. Its translation: CSARPRTGKVYEQYF.

Details on this clonotype: A much larger clonotype is one base distant, so this may be a read error. Since the CDR3 does not end with the conserved phenylalanine or tryptophan, this likely comes from a read error. V usage is TRBV19 and J usage is TRBJ2-1; TRBD1 aligns across 10 bases. This CDR3 has 15 amino acids. CDR1 is LNHDA, CDR2 SQIVND, per germline (reference sequence). V shed 7 bases and J 4 bases; nucleotides not matched to a gene: 7. CDR3 residues: CASIGGQGTYNEQFS. CDR3 in DNA: TGTGCCAGTATTGGGGGACAGGGGACTTACAATGAGCAGTTCTCC.

This clonotype occurred many times. V gene TRBV14 combines with J gene TRBJ2-7; D is unclear. Trimming removed 1 base from V and 2 bases from J, with 9 bases in between. The CDR3 contains 14 residues. The V gene's germline CDR1 is SGHDN and CDR2 FVKESK. This CDR3 reads CASSQGHGAYEQYF. CDR3 coding DNA: TGTGCCAGCAGCCAAGGACACGGAGCCTACGAGCAGTACTTC.

This sequence joins TRBV15 and TRBJ2-3, with 9 bases identical to TRBD2. V trimming: 0 bases; J trimming: 9 bases; junction bases outside the gene matches: 10. The germline gives CDR1 LNHNV, CDR2 YYDKDF (reference sequence). CDR3 length: 16 amino acids. Here the CDR3 reads CATSRDGSGGPGTQYF. The CDR3 coding sequence is TGTGCCACCAGCAGAGATGGTAGCGGGGGCCCCGGCACGCAGTATTTT.

The V and J genes are TRBV28 and TRBJ1-2, with 9 positions matching TRBD1. The ends lost 3 bases at V and 6 bases at J; junction bases unmatched: 11. CDR3 length: 16 amino acids. In germline, CDR1 is MDHEN, CDR2 SYDVKM. This CDR3 is CASSLHWTGAFNGYTF. The CDR3 DNA reads TGTGCCAGCAGTTTGCATTGGACAGGGGCTTTCAATGGCTACACCTTC.

In this sample, this clonotype turned up many times. The rearrangement links TRBV29-1 to TRBJ1-1; 7 nucleotides agree with TRBD1. Trimming took 7 bases from V and 1 from J; bases not matched to a gene: 6. CDR1 and CDR2 from the germline V gene are SQVTM and ANQGSEA. The CDR3 length is 13 residues. In DNA, the CDR3 is TGCAGCGGCAGGACAGGCGGGAACACTGAAGCTTTCTTT. This codes for CSGRTGGNTEAFF.

This clonotype was found a few times. This chain joins TRBV4-3 and TRBJ2-3; 8 bases fit TRBD1. The CDR3 is made up of 16 amino acids. The germline V gene encodes CDR1 LGHNA and CDR2 YSLEER. V trimming: 2 bases; J trimming: 1 base; junction bases outside the gene matches: 5. Here the CDR3 DNA reads TGCGCCAGCAGCCAATCCGGGACAGGCCGCACAGATACGCAGTATTTT. This sequence encodes CASSQSGTGRTDTQYF.

This clonotype was counted a few times. The rearrangement joins TRBV12-3 or TRBV12-4 to TRBJ2-7; D call uncertain. The CDR3 runs to 15 residues. Trimming removed 5 bases from V and 0 bases from J, with 14 bases in between. CDR3 amino acids: CASSTWYSSSYEQYF. For the CDR3, the DNA is TGTGCCAGCAGTACATGGTACAGTTCCTCCTACGAGCAGTACTTC.

The sample holds a few counts of this clonotype. The chain links TRBV7-2 to TRBJ2-3, with D possibly matching TRBD1 (6 bases). Trimming stripped 5 bases from V and 0 bases from J, with 12 bases between. Germline loops: CDR1 SGHTA, CDR2 FQGNSA. This CDR3 spans 15 amino acids. As DNA, the CDR3 is TGTGCCAGCAGCCTACAGGGAAGGAGCACAGATACGCAGTATTTT. Encoded protein: CASSLQGRSTDTQYF.

This clonotype came up a few times. The V and J genes are TRBV6-2 or TRBV6-3 and TRBJ2-7, with D perhaps TRBD1 (6 bases). Germline V CDR1 and CDR2: MNHEY, SVGEGT. V shed 5 bases and J shed 2 bases, with 16 bases lying between them. There are 15 residues in the CDR3. The CDR3 nucleotides read TGTGCCAGCAGTAAACACAGGGAAGGGGCCTACGAGCAGTACTTC. This sequence encodes CASSKHREGAYEQYF.